This T cell receptor (beta chain) stems from a study of lymphopenia after photon versus proton radiotherapy. CDR1 and CDR2 from the germline V gene are SGHNT and YENEEA. CDR3 length equals 14 residues. V was shortened by 5 bases and J by 0 bases, with 9 bases between the two germline ends. TCRdb's table, derived via immunoSEQ multiplex PCR, lists solely in-frame clones and lacks some. The table lists tens of thousands of clones, about 83% of them singletons. As to this clone: As yet, its antigen is unknown.

Study-wide results and limits: After lymphocyte nadir, photon-treated repertoires showed oligoclonal expansion, especially CD8+ Temra. Only patients who died were analyzed for survival; proton advantage is unproven. Photon-treated patients lost naive T cells and TCR diversity; proton-treated stayed stable.

The starting material was peripheral blood, obtained from a patient treated with proton-based radiotherapy. The V gene is TRBV11-3, the J gene TRBJ2-3; D is possibly TRBD2 (6 bases). This sequence was found in a woman in her fifties or sixties with cholangiocarcinoma. Some clones in this sample may be carry-over from other donors' samples. The CDR3 nucleotides read TGTGCCAGCAGCCGGGGGACTAGCACAGATACGCAGTATTTT. This translates into CASSRGTSTDTQYF.